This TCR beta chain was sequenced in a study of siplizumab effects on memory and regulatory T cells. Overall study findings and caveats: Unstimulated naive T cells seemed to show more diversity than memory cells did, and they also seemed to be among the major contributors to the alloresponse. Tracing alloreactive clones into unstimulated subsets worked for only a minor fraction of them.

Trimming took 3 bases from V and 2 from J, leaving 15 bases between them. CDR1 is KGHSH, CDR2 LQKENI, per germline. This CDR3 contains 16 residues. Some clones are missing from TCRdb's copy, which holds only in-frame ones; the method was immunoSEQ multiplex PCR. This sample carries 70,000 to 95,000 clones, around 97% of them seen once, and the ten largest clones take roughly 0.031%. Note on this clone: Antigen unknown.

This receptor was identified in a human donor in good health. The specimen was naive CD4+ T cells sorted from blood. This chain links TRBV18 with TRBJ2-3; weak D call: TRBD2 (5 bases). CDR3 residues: CASSPLGVRDTDTQYF. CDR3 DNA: TGTGCCAGCTCACCCCTCGGGGTTCGGGACACAGATACGCAGTATTTT. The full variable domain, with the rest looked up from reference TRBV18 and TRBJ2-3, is NAGVMQNPRHLVRRRGQEARLRCSPMKGHSHVYWYRQLPEEGLKFMVYLQKENIIDESGMPKERFSAEFPKEGPSILRIQQVVRGDSAAYFCASSPLGVRDTDTQYFGPGTRLTVL.